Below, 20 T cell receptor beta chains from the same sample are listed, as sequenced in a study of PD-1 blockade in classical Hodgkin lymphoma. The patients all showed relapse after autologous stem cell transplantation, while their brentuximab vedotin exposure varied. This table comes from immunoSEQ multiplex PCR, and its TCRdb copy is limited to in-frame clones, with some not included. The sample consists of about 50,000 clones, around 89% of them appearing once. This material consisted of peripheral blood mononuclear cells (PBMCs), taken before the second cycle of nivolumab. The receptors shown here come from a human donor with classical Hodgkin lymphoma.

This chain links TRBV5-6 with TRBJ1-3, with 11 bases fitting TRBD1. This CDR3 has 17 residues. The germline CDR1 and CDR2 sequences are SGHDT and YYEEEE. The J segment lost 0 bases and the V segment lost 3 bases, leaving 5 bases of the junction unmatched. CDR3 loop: CASSYGTGGNSGNTIYF. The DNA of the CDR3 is TGTGCCAGCAGCTACGGGACAGGGGGAAACTCTGGAAACACCATATATTTT.

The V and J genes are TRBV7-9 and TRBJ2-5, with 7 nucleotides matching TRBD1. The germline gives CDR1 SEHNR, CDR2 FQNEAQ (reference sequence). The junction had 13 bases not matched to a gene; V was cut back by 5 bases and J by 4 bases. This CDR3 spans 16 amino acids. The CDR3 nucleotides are TGTGCCAGCAGCCGAAGAACAGGGGCTGTCCTAGAGACCCAGTACTTC. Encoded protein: CASSRRTGAVLETQYF.

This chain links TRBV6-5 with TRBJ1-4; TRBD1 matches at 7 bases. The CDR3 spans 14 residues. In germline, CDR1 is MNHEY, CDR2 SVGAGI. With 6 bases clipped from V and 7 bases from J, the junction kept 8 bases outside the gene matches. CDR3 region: CASRETGAGEKLFF. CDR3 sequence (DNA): TGTGCCAGCAGGGAAACAGGGGCGGGTGAAAAACTGTTTTTT.

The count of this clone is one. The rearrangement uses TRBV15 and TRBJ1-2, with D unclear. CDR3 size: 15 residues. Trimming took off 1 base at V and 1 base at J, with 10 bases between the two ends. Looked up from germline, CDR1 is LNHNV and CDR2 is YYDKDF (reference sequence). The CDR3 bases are TGTGCCACCAGCAGAGCCCAAACTCGTAACTATGGCTACACCTTC. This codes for CATSRAQTRNYGYTF.

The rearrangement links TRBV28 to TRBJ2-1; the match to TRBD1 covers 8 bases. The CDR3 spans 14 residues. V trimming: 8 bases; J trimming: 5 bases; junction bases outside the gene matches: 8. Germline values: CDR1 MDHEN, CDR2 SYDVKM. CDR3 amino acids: CASRGQGRDNEQFF. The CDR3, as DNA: TGTGCCAGCCGTGGACAGGGTAGAGACAATGAGCAGTTCTTC.

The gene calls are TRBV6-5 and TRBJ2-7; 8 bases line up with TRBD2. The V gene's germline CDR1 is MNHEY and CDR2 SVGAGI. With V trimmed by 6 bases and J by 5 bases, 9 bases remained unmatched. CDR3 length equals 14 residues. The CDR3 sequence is CASSQGLARDEQYF. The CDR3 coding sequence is TGTGCCAGCAGCCAAGGACTAGCTAGAGACGAGCAGTACTTC.

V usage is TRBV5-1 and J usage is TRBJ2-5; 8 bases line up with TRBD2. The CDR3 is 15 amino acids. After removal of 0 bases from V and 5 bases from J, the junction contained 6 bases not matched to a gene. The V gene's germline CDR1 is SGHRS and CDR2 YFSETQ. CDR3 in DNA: TGCGCCAGCAGCTTGGTTGGTTCTAGCGGGGAGACCCAGTACTTC. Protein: CASSLVGSSGETQYF.

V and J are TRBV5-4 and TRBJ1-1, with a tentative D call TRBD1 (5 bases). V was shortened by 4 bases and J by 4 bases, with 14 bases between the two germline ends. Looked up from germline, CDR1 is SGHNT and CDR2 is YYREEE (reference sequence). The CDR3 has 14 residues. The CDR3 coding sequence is TGTGCCAGCAGCCCAACCTCGGGGCGCACTGAAGCTTTCTTT. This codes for CASSPTSGRTEAFF.

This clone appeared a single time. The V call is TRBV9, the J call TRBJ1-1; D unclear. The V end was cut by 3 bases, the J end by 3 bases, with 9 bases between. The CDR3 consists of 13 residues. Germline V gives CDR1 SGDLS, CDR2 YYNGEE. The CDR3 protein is CASSGQMDTEAFF. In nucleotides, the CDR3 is TGTGCCAGCAGCGGGCAGATGGACACTGAAGCTTTCTTT. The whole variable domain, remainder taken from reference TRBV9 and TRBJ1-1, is DSGVTQTPKHLITATGQRVTLRCSPRSGDLSVYWYQQSLDQGLQFLIQYYNGEERAKGNILERFSAQQFPDLHSELNLSSLELGDSALYFCASSGQMDTEAFFGQGTRLTVV.

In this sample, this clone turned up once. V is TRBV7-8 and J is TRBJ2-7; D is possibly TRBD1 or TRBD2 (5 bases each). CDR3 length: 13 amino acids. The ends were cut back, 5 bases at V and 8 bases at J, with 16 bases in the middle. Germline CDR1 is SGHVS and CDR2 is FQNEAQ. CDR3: CASSHGTGTQQYF. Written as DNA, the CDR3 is TGTGCCAGCAGCCATGGGACGGGTACGCAGCAGTACTTC.

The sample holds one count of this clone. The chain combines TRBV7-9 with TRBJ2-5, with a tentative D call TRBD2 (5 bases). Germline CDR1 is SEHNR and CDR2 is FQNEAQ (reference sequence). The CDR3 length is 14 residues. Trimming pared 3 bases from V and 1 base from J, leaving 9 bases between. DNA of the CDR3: TGTGCCAGCAGCTTGTGGACTGTCCAAGAGACCCAGTACTTC. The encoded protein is CASSLWTVQETQYF. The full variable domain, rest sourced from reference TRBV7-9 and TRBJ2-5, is DTGVSQNPRHKITKRGQNVTFRCDPISEHNRLYWYRQTLGQGPEFLTYFQNEAQLEKSRLLSDRFSAERPKGSFSTLEIQRTEQGDSAMYLCASSLWTVQETQYFGPGTRLLVL.

CDR3 coding DNA: TGCAGCGTTTTCAGGGGACTAGATACGCAGTATTTT. This codes for CSVFRGLDTQYF. J is TRBJ2-3 and V is TRBV29-1; D tentatively reads TRBD1 or TRBD2 (6 bases each). Trimming shortened V by 5 bases and J by 5 bases, and 11 bases separated the two germline ends. This CDR3 has 12 amino acids. Germline lookup yields CDR1 SQVTM and CDR2 ANQGSEA.

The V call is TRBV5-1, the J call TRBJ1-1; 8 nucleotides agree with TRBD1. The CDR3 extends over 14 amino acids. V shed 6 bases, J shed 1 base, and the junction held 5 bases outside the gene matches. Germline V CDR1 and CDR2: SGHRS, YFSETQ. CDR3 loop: CASKRTGSNTEAFF. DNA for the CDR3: TGCGCCAGCAAACGGACAGGGTCGAACACTGAAGCTTTCTTT.

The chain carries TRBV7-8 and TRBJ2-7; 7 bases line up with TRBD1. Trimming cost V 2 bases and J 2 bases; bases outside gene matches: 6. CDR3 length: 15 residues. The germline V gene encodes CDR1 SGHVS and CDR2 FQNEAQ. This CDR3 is CASSLTQGSTYEQYF. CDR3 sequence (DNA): TGTGCCAGCAGCTTAACACAGGGGAGTACCTACGAGCAGTACTTC. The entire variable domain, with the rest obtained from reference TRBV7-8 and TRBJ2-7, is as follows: GAGVSQSPRYKVAKRGQDVALRCDPISGHVSLFWYQQALGQGPEFLTYFQNEAQLDKSGLPSDRFFAERPEGSVSTLKIQRTQQEDSAVYLCASSLTQGSTYEQYFGPGTRLTVT.

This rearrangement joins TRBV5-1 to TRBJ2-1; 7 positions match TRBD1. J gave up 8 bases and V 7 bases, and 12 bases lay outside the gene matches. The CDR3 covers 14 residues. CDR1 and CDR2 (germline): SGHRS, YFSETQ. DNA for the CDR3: TGCGCCAGCTCCCCCAACAGGGGTCGGGATGAGCAGTTCTTC. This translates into CASSPNRGRDEQFF.

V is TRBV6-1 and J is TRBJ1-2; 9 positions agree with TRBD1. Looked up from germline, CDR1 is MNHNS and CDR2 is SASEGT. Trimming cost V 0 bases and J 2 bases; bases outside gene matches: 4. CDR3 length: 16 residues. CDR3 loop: CASSEALGTGNYGYTF. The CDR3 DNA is TGTGCCAGCAGTGAAGCGTTAGGGACAGGGAACTATGGCTACACCTTC.

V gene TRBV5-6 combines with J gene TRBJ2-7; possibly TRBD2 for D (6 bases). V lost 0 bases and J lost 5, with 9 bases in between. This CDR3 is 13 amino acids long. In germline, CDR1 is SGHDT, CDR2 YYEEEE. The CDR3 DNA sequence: TGTGCCAGCAGCTTGGGCGGGGCCCACGAGCAGTACTTC. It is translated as CASSLGGAHEQYF.

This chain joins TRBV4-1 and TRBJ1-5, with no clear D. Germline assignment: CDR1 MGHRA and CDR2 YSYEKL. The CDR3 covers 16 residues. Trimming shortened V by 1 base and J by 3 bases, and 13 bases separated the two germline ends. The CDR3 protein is CASSQVGGRTNQPQHF. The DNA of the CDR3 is TGCGCCAGCAGCCAAGTCGGCGGCAGGACCAATCAGCCCCAGCATTTT.

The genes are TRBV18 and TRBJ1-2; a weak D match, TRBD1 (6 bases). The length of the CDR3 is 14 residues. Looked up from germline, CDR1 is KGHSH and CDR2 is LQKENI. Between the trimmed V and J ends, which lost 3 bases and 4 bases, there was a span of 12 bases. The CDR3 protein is CASSPTTGSYGYTF. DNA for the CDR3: TGTGCCAGCTCACCCACTACAGGGTCCTATGGCTACACCTTC.

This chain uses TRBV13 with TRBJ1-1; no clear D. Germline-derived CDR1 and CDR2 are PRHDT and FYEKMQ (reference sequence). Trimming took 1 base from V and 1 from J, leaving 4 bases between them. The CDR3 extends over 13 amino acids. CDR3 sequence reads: CASSLVTNTEAFF. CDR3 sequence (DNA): TGTGCCAGCAGCTTAGTGACGAACACTGAAGCTTTCTTT.